Presented here are 24 T cell receptor beta chains from one specimen sequenced in a study of T-cell memory formation after mild COVID-19. TCRdb passed the 5' RACE reads through MiXCR, listing each CDR3 protein once. Here the sample spans around 300,000 distinct CDR3 sequences, 10% to 15% being singletons. Sequencing was done on a sample of PBMCs or a T cell subset sorted from them (not recorded which). Source of these receptors: a young man who had mild COVID-19 (a few samples of this study predate the infection). Cell type and time point are not known.

The rearrangement uses TRBV5-1 and TRBJ1-1; D gene ambiguous. Germline V gene lookup returns CDR1 SGHRS and CDR2 YFSETQ. CDR3 length: 15 residues. V was clipped by 7 bases and J by 0 bases, with 16 bases between them. As DNA, the CDR3 is TGCGCCAGCGCCCCCAGTGGGAGTATGAACACTGAAGCTTTCTTT. This translates into CASAPSGSMNTEAFF.

The rearrangement uses TRBV20-1 and TRBJ2-3; no reliable D call. CDR1 is DFQATT and CDR2 is SNEGSKA in the germline V gene (reference sequence). The CDR3 consists of 13 residues. V dropped 6 bases and J dropped 0 bases, with 10 bases sitting between them. The chain's CDR3 is CSAHLGSTDTQYF. For the CDR3, the DNA is TGCAGTGCCCACCTCGGAAGCACAGATACGCAGTATTTT.

This clonotype was seen once. CDR3 loop: CASSFTGSGRNEQFF. In DNA form, the CDR3 reads TGTGCCAGCAGCTTCACAGGATCCGGTCGCAATGAGCAGTTCTTC. This chain connects TRBV7-2 to TRBJ2-1, with D maybe TRBD1 (5 bases). V shed 3 bases and J shed 6 bases, with 15 bases lying between them. The CDR3 contains 15 residues. The germline V gene encodes CDR1 SGHTA and CDR2 FQGNSA.

This clonotype was counted a few times. V gene TRBV5-1 combines with J gene TRBJ1-2; 8 bases are shared with TRBD1. The V and J ends lost 0 bases and 14 bases, in that order; junction bases with no gene match: 6. CDR1 and CDR2 (germline): SGHRS, YFSETQ. The CDR3 totals 12 residues. The CDR3 sequence is CASSLGQGIPTF. The CDR3 region has the DNA TGCGCCAGCAGCTTGGGACAGGGGATCCCTACCTTC.

Only a few counts were recorded for this clonotype. This chain joins TRBV6-5 and TRBJ2-1, with D uncertain. Trimming removed 8 bases at V and 0 bases at J, with 17 bases between. Germline CDR1 is MNHEY and CDR2 is SVGAGI. The CDR3 runs to 16 residues. The CDR3 bases are TGTGCCAGCCGCGGTGCCCCCCCGAGCTCCTACAATGAGCAGTTCTTC. Its protein is CASRGAPPSSYNEQFF.

The chain links TRBV11-2 to TRBJ1-3, with D possibly matching TRBD1 (5 bases). V was clipped by 3 bases and J by 0 bases, with 12 bases between them. The CDR3 spans 16 residues. Germline CDR1 is SGHAT and CDR2 is FQNNGV. Written as DNA, the CDR3 is TGTGCCAGCAGCTTCATACCGGGGGGCTCTGGAAACACCATATATTTT. Protein: CASSFIPGGSGNTIYF.

The V gene is TRBV4-3, the J gene TRBJ2-3; D possibly corresponds to TRBD1 (6 bases). The CDR3 contains 16 residues. Germline assignment: CDR1 LGHNA and CDR2 YSLEER. V gave up 5 bases and J gave up 3 bases, with 18 bases separating them. CDR3 sequence (DNA): TGCGCCAGCAGCGCTTTAGTCAGGGGCGCGACAGATACGCAGTATTTT. This translates into CASSALVRGATDTQYF.

The sample holds a few counts of this clonotype. This sequence joins TRBV20-1 and TRBJ2-7; TRBD1 might be the D (6 bases). V lost 4 bases to trimming and J lost 2 bases, with 12 bases between them. Germline V CDR1 and CDR2: DFQATT, SNEGSKA (reference sequence). The CDR3 totals 13 residues. CDR3 region: CSATSRGPYEQYF. The DNA for the CDR3 is TGCAGTGCTACATCCAGGGGCCCCTACGAGCAGTACTTC.

This clonotype was counted between two and nine times. The gene calls are TRBV5-1 and TRBJ2-2; the match to TRBD1 covers 9 bases. With 5 bases clipped from V and 1 base from J, the junction kept 3 bases outside the gene matches. Germline CDR1 is SGHRS and CDR2 is YFSETQ. This CDR3 has 15 amino acids. CDR3 loop: CASSTGGWNTGELFF. The CDR3 nucleotides read TGCGCCAGCAGTACAGGGGGCTGGAACACCGGGGAGCTGTTTTTT.

V gene TRBV7-7 combines with J gene TRBJ2-3, with 10 bases lining up with TRBD1. Germline V CDR1 and CDR2: SSHAT, FNYEAQ (reference sequence). The CDR3 length is 15 residues. After removal of 5 bases from V and 5 bases from J, the junction contained 7 bases not matched to a gene. CDR3: CASSLGTGVGDTQYF. Written as DNA, the CDR3 is TGTGCCAGCAGCCTCGGGACAGGGGTAGGAGATACGCAGTATTTT.

The V call is TRBV3-1, the J call TRBJ2-7; 10 bases map to TRBD1. This CDR3 comprises 14 residues. Germline V gene sequence: CDR1 LGHDT, CDR2 YNNKEL (reference sequence). After removal of 7 bases from V and 6 bases from J, the junction contained 9 bases not matched to a gene. The CDR3 DNA follows: TGTGCCAGCACCCCCGGGACAGGGGCTTTCGAGCAGTACTTC. Encoded protein: CASTPGTGAFEQYF.

This clonotype has only a few counts. The rearrangement uses TRBV12-3 or TRBV12-4 and TRBJ2-3, with TRBD1 identical over 7 bases. Trimming took 7 bases from V and 3 from J; bases not matched to a gene: 7. The CDR3 has 14 residues. Here the CDR3 DNA reads TGTGCCAGCACCTCGACAGGGACGACAGATACGCAGTATTTT. This gives the protein CASTSTGTTDTQYF.

The table lists this clonotype with a few counts. The chain links TRBV25-1 to TRBJ2-7, with D perhaps TRBD1 (6 bases). CDR3 length: 12 amino acids. Germline CDR1 and CDR2: MGHDK and SYGVNS. The V gene lost 4 bases and the J gene lost 4 bases, with 8 bases spanning the gap. The CDR3 nucleotides read TGTGCCAGCAGTGCACAGGGATACGAGCAGTACGTC. It is translated as CASSAQGYEQYV.

This chain links TRBV6-2 or TRBV6-3 with TRBJ1-5, with D unresolved. This CDR3 is built from 13 residues. Trimming removed 2 bases from V and 4 bases from J, with 6 bases in between. Germline V gives CDR1 MNHEY, CDR2 SVGEGT. The CDR3 nucleotides read TGTGCCAGCAGTTACCGTACTAATCAGCCCCAGCATTTT. It yields the protein CASSYRTNQPQHF.

The V gene is TRBV4-2, the J gene TRBJ1-6; TRBD1 matches at 7 bases. This CDR3 comprises 15 residues. V trimming: 4 bases; J trimming: 5 bases; junction bases outside the gene matches: 5. Germline V gene data show CDR1 as LGHNA and CDR2 as YNFKEQ. DNA for the CDR3: TGTGCCAGCAGCCTCTTCGGGACAGATAATTCACCCCTCCACTTT. Protein sequence: CASSLFGTDNSPLHF.

The genes are TRBV12-3 or TRBV12-4 and TRBJ2-5; D is ambiguous. This CDR3 has 13 amino acids. V was cut by 6 bases and J by 3 bases, with 11 bases left in between. CDR3 nucleotide sequence: TGTGCCAGCAGGCCGGGTCTGGAAGAGACCCAGTACTTC. Translation gives CASRPGLEETQYF.

The V and J genes are TRBV29-1 and TRBJ1-4; the D gene is possibly TRBD1 (6 bases). Germline V CDR1 and CDR2: SQVTM, ANQGSEA. The V and J ends lost 5 bases and 8 bases respectively, with 15 bases between them. The CDR3 totals 13 residues. The CDR3 reads CSVKQGGKEKLFF. CDR3 nucleotide sequence: TGCAGCGTTAAACAGGGAGGGAAGGAAAAACTGTTTTTT.

The genes are TRBV20-1 and TRBJ1-4, with D possibly being TRBD1 (6 bases). V was pared by 4 bases and J by 5 bases, with 8 bases between. The CDR3 covers 12 residues. The germline CDR1 and CDR2 sequences are DFQATT and SNEGSKA (reference sequence). DNA for the CDR3: TGCAGTGCTAACAGGGACAATGAAAAACTGTTTTTT. Encoded protein: CSANRDNEKLFF.

The V gene is TRBV20-1, the J gene TRBJ1-1; D is uncertain. Germline CDR1 reads DFQATT; CDR2 reads SNEGSKA (reference sequence). Trimming shortened V by 3 bases and J by 4 bases, and 3 bases separated the two germline ends. The CDR3 is 10 residues long. The CDR3 region is CSARATEAFF. CDR3 coding DNA: TGCAGTGCTAGGGCCACTGAAGCTTTCTTT.

This clonotype was picked up a small number of times. The chain joins TRBV5-1 to TRBJ2-3; 7 bases agree with TRBD2. The CDR3 runs 14 residues. Per germline, CDR1 SGHRS and CDR2 YFSETQ. The J segment lost 6 bases and the V segment lost 1 base, leaving 5 bases of the junction unmatched. CDR3 residues: CASSLPTSPDTQYF. CDR3 in DNA: TGCGCCAGCAGCTTGCCGACTAGCCCCGATACGCAGTATTTT.

This chain links TRBV6-6 with TRBJ2-2; tentative D call: TRBD2 (5 bases). V was trimmed by 2 bases and J by 7 bases, leaving 17 bases between them. This CDR3 has 16 residues. Per the germline V gene, CDR1 is MNHNY and CDR2 is SVGAGI (reference sequence). In DNA form, the CDR3 reads TGTGCCAGCAGTTACCCCCCCCACCCCGGGGACGGGGAGCTGTTTTTT. Translation: CASSYPPHPGDGELFF.

The table lists this clonotype with many counts. The chain is built from TRBV10-3 and TRBJ2-2; D is unclear. V was pared by 0 bases and J by 5 bases, with 7 bases between. The CDR3 loop spans 14 amino acids. In germline, CDR1 is ENHRY, CDR2 SYGVKD. CDR3 sequence (DNA): TGTGCCATCAGTGAGTCGTGGCCGACCGGGGAGCTGTTTTTT. Translation: CAISESWPTGELFF.

V gene TRBV7-2 combines with J gene TRBJ1-1, with TRBD1 as a possible D gene (5 bases). The CDR3 is made up of 14 amino acids. CDR1 SGHTA and CDR2 FQGNSA come from the germline V gene. With 4 bases removed from V and 5 bases from J, the gap between germline ends came to 14 bases. In DNA, the CDR3 is TGTGCCAGCAGCTCAGACCTGGGGGTGACTGAAGCTTTCTTT. This gives the protein CASSSDLGVTEAFF.

The genes are TRBV30 and TRBJ2-5; D call uncertain. V was trimmed by 5 bases and J by 3 bases, leaving 7 bases between them. This CDR3 has 11 residues. CDR1 GTSNPN and CDR2 SVGIG come from the germline V gene (reference sequence). CDR3 sequence reads: CAWPTEETQYF. CDR3 nucleotides: TGTGCCTGGCCAACTGAAGAGACCCAGTACTTC.